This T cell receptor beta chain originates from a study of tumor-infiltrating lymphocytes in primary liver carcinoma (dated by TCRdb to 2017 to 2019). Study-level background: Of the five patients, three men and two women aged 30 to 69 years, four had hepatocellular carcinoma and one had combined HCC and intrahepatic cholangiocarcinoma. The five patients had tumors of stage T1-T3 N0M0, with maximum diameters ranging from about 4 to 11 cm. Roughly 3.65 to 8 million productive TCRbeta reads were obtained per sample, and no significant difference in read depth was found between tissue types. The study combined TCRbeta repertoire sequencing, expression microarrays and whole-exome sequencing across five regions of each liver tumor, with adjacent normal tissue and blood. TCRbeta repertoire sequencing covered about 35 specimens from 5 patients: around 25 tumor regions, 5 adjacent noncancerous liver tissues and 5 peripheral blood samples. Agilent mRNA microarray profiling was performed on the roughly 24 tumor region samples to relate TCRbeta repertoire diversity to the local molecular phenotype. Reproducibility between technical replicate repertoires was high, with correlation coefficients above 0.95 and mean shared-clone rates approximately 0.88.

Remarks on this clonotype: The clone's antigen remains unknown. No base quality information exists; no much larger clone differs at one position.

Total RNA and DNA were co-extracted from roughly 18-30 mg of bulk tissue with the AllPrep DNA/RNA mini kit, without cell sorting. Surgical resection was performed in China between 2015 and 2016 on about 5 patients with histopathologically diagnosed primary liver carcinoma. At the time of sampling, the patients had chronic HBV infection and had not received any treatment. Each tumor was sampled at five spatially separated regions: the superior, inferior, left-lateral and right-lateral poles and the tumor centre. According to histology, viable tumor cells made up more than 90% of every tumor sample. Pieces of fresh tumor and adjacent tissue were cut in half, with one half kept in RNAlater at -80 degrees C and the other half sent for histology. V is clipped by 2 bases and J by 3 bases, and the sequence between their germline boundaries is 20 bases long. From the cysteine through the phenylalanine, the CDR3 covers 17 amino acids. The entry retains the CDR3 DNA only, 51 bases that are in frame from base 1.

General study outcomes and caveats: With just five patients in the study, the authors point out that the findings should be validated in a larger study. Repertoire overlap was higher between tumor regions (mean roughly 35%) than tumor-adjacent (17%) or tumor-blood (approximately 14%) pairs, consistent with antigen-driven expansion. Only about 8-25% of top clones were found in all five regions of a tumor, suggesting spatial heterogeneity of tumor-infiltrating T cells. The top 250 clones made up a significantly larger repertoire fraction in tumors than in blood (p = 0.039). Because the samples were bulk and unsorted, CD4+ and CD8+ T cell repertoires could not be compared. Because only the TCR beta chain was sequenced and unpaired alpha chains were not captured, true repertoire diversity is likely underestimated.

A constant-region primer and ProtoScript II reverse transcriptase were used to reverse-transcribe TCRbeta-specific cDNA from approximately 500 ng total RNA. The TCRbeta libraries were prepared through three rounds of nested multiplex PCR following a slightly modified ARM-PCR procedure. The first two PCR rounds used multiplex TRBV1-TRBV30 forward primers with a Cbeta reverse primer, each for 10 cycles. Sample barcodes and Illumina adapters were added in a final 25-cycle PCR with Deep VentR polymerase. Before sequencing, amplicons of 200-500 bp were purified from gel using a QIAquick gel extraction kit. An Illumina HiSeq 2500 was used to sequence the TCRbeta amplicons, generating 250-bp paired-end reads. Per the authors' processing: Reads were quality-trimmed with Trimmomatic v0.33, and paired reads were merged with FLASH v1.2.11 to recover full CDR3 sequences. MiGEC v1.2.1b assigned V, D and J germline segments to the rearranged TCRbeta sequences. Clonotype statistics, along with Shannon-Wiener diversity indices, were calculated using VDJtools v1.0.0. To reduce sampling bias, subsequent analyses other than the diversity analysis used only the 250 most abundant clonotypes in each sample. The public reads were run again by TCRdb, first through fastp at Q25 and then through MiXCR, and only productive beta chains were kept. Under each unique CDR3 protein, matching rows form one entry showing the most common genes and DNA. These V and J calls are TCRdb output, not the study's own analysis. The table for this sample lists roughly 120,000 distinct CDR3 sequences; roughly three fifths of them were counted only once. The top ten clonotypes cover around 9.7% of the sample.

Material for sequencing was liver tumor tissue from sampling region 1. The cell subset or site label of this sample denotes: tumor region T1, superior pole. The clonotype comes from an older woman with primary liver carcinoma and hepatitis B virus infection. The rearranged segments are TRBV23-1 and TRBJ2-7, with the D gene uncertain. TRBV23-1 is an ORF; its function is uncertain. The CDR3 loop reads CASSQPGPQKRIYEQYF. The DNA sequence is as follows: TGCGCCAGCAGTCAACCCGGGCCTCAGAAGAGAATCTACGAGCAGTACTTC.